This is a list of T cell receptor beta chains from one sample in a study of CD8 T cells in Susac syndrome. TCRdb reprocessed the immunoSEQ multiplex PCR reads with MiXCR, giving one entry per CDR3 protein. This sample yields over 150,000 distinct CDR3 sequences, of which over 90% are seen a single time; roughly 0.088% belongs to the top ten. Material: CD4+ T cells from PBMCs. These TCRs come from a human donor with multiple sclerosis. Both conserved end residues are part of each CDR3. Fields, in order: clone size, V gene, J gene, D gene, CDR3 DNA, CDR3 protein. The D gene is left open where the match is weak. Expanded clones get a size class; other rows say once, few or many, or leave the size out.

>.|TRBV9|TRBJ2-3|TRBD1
TGTGCCAGCAGCGTGGGGACAGGGATTAGCACAGATACGCAGTATTTT
CASSVGTGISTDTQYF
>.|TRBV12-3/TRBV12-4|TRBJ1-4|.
TGTGCCAGCAGTTTAGTGGACCCCGCGGAGAAACTGTTTTTT
CASSLVDPAEKLFF
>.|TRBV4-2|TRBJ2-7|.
TGTGCCAGCAGCCTATTTCCTGGACGGGACTACGAGCAGTACTTC
CASSLFPGRDYEQYF
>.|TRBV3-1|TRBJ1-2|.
TGTGCCAGCAGCCAAGATTGGAGCTTATGGGGCTACACCTTC
CASSQDWSLWGYTF
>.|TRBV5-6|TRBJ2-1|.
TGTGCCAGCAGCTTGGCTGGGACAAGCAATGAGCAGTTCTTC
CASSLAGTSNEQFF
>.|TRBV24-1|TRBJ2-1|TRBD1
TGTGCCACCAGTGACCGGACAGGGACAGGAGATGAGCAGTTCTTC
CATSDRTGTGDEQFF
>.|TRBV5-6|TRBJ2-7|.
TGTGCCAGCAGCCCGAAGGGCGAGCAGTACTTC
CASSPKGEQYF
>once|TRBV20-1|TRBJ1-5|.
TGCAGTGCTAGAAGGGGCGTGGATCAGCCCCAGCATTTT
CSARRGVDQPQHF
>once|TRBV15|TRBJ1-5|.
TGTGCCACCAGACAGGATCTCAATCAGCCCCAGCATTTT
CATRQDLNQPQHF
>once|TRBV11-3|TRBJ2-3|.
TGTGCCAGCAGCTTAAACCTTGATACGCAGTATTTT
CASSLNLDTQYF
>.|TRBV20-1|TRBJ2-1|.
TGCAGTGCTGAGGGGGCGGGAGTGGTCTACAATGAGCAGTTCTTC
CSAEGAGVVYNEQFF
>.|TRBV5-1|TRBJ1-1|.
TGCGCCAGCAGCTTAAGGACACATAACACTGAAGCTTTCTTT
CASSLRTHNTEAFF
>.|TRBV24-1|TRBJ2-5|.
TGTGCCACCAGTGATCGGACGGGGACCCAGTACTTC
CATSDRTGTQYF
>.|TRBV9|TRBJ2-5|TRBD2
TGTGCCAGCAGCGCCCGGGGAGGGACTAGCGGTGAAGAGACCCAGTACTTC
CASSARGGTSGEETQYF
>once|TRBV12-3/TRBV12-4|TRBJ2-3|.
TGTGCCAGCAGTTTACGAAACTCCCCCGGAGATACGCAGTATTTT
CASSLRNSPGDTQYF
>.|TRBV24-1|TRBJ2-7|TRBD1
TGTGCCACCAGTGACGCTCAGGGGGCCGGCTACGAGCAGTACTTC
CATSDAQGAGYEQYF
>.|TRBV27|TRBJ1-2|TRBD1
TGTGCCAGCAGTTTACCAGGGGGCTCTGGCTACACCTTC
CASSLPGGSGYTF
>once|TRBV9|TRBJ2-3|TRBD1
TGTGCCAGCAGCGTAGCTCGGACAGGGTCAGATACGCAGTATTTT
CASSVARTGSDTQYF
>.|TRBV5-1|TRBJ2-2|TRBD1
TGCGCCAGCAGCTCCCGACAGGGGGACACCGGGGAGCTGTTTTTT
CASSSRQGDTGELFF
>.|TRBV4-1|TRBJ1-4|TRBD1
TGCGCCAGCAGCCTGGGGACAGCCGCAACTAATGAAAAACTGTTTTTT
CASSLGTAATNEKLFF
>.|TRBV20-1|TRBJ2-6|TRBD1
TGCAGTGCAAAGGGGGCGTCTGGGGCCAACGTCCTGACTTTC
CSAKGASGANVLTF
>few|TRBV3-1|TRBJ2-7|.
TGTGCCAGCAGCCAGGCAGGGACCGTCTACGAGCAGTACTTC
CASSQAGTVYEQYF
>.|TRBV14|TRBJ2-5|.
TGTGCCAGCAGCCAAGATAGAGCCCAGGCAGTCCAAGAGACCCAGTACTTC
CASSQDRAQAVQETQYF
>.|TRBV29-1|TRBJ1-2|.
TGCAGCACAGAAAGGGGCTACTATGGCTACACCTTC
CSTERGYYGYTF
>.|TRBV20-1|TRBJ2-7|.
TGCAGTGCTGAGGACCCCTACGAGCAGTACTTC
CSAEDPYEQYF
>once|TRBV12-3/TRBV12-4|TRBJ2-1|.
TGTGCCAGCAGCTCCTCCGGGACATCGGAGCTCTACAATGAGCAGTTCTTC
CASSSSGTSELYNEQFF
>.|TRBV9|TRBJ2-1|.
TGTGCCAGCAGCGTCGGAGCTCCAGACAATGAGCAGTTCTTC
CASSVGAPDNEQFF
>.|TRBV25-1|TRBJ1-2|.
TGTGCCAGCAGTGATCGACCTCGTAGCGGCTACACCTTC
CASSDRPRSGYTF
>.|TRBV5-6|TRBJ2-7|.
TGTGCCAGCAGCTTAAAGGGTACGGGGTACGAGCAGTACTTC
CASSLKGTGYEQYF
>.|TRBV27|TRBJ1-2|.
TGTGCCAGCAGTTTATCTAGGTCGCCAGTCGGGGGCTACACCTTC
CASSLSRSPVGGYTF
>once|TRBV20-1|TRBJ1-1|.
TGCAGTGCTATCTTGATTGAAGCTTTCTTT
CSAILIEAFF
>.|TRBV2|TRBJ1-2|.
TGTGCCAGCAGCAAAGACGGAGTTGGTGGCTACACCTTC
CASSKDGVGGYTF
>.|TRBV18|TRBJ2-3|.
TGTGCCAGCTCGACTTCCGGGGGTGAGGCAGATACGCAGTATTTT
CASSTSGGEADTQYF
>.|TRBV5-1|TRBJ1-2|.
TGCGCCAGCAGCGGGGAAAGGGACTATGGCTACACCTTC
CASSGERDYGYTF
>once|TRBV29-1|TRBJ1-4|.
TGCAGCGCGAACTTCAATGAAAAACTGTTTTTT
CSANFNEKLFF
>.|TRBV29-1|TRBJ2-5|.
TGCAGCGCTCCTGCCCGGGCAGATAAAGAGACCCAGTACTTC
CSAPARADKETQYF
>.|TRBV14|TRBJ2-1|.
TGTGCCAGCAGCCGGGTCTGGGGTTACAATGAGCAGTTCTTC
CASSRVWGYNEQFF
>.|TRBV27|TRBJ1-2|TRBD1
TGTGCCAGCACTACCCACGGAGGGGGCAACTATGGCTACACCTTC
CASTTHGGGNYGYTF
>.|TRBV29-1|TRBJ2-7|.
TGCAGCGTTGCGGGATACTCGCATACAACCTACGAGCAGTACTTC
CSVAGYSHTTYEQYF
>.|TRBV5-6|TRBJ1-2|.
TGTGCCAGCAGCTTAGAACAGCCCGACTATGGCTACACCTTC
CASSLEQPDYGYTF
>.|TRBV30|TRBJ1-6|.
TGTGCCTGGAGTGTGTCGGACGGCAGGGGAGTATCACCCCTCCACTTT
CAWSVSDGRGVSPLHF
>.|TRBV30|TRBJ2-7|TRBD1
TGTGCCTGGACTAACACAGGGGTTCGGGAGCAGTACTTC
CAWTNTGVREQYF
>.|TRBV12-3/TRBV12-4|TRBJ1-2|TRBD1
TGTGCCAGCAAGGGACAGGGGAATACCTATGGCTACACCTTC
CASKGQGNTYGYTF
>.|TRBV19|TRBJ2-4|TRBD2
TGTGCCAGCCGCCTAGCGGGGGCAAACATTCAGTACTTC
CASRLAGANIQYF
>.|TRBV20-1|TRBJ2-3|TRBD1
TGCAGTGCTAGAGACCAGGGGGCAGGAGATACGCAGTATTTT
CSARDQGAGDTQYF
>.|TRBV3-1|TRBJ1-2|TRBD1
TGTGCCAGCAGCCAAGCAGGGGGCGAGTATGGCTACACCTTC
CASSQAGGEYGYTF
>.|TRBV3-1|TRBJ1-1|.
TGTGCCAGCAGCCAAGCCGGACGGCCGAACACTGAAGCTTTCTTT
CASSQAGRPNTEAFF
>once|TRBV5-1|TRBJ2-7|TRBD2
TGCGCCAGCAGTCTTACTAGCGGTCCACCCTACTACGAGCAGTACTTC
CASSLTSGPPYYEQYF
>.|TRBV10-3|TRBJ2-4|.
TGTGCCATCAATTCGGGGGAAGGCAAAAACATTCAGTACTTC
CAINSGEGKNIQYF
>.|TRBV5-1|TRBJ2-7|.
TGCGCCACCCGTAGCGGCACCTCCTACGAGCAGTACTTC
CATRSGTSYEQYF
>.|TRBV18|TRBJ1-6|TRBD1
TGTGCCAGCTCCCCAGGGGGCGACGATTCACCCCTCCACTTT
CASSPGGDDSPLHF
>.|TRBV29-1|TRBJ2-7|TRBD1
TGCAGCGTTGTCAGGGGGTCGCCCACCTACGAGCAGTACTTC
CSVVRGSPTYEQYF
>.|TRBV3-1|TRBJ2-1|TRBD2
TGTGCCAGCAGCCTGACTAGCGGGAGAGGGGATGAGCAGTTCTTC
CASSLTSGRGDEQFF
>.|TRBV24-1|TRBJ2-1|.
TGTGCCACCAGTGATATAGACAGGGCGTTTGGGGGGAATGAGCAGTTCTTC
CATSDIDRAFGGNEQFF